This TCR beta chain derives from a study of T cell responses to AZD1222 COVID-19 vaccine (dated by TCRdb to about 2021). Study-level background: AZD1222 recipients with second doses at about 4 weeks or about 12 weeks were pooled, because spike-specific TCR depth and breadth did not differ between schedules. TCR sequencing covered some 250 trial participants: 200 to 210 given two doses of AZD1222 and 26 given two doses of MenACWY control vaccine. Trial participants were enrolled by age into subgroups of 18-55, 56-69 and 70-plus years, and around 150, 28 and 57 TCR-sequenced participants, respectively, were included in these subgroups. Here is what the overall study found, with its caveats: Reportedly, close to half of the unique spike-specific TCRs recognized epitopes lying outside the regions that are mutated in the B.1.351 and B.1.1.7 variants. In the small 56-69-year group, the increase in depth fell short of significance, most likely because of low power. Participants were mostly white British, with more females than males. The authors suggested clonal diversity may have been underestimated. Vaccine-associated CD4 TCRs spanned the whole spike protein, with dominant responses in regions 160-218 and 743-854. A significant rise in spike-specific TCR breadth and depth was observed after two AZD1222 doses relative to day 0 and relative to MenACWY recipients. No day 14 peak-response samples were available, so repertoires were characterized only after the peak T cell response. Conclusions about previously exposed vaccinees were limited because only a handful of AZD1222 recipients were SARS-CoV-2 seropositive at baseline.

Concerning this clone: Its antigen specificity is not known. No per-base quality is available; no much larger clone lies one base away.

The CDR3 regions of human TCRbeta chains were analyzed by immunosequencing. From the authors' description of their analysis: TCRs in the repertoires were matched against a reference library of SARS-CoV-2-specific TCRs that had been generated with the MIRA antigen-specificity platform. Breadth was defined as the fraction of unique TCRs that were SARS-CoV-2-associated, and depth was defined as the fraction of total T cells that were SARS-CoV-2-associated. Using the MIRA data, each spike-specific TCR was mapped to the spike region that the TCR reacts to and placed in a CD4 or CD8 class. Log10-transformed breadth and depth values were compared by one-way ANOVA with Sidak's multiple comparisons tests. The table was pulled from immuneACCESS by TCRdb, which kept in-frame rearrangements only. Such tables lose some clones; where checked, under half of the loss comes from unresolved V genes, and the rest has no known cause. From that table come the V and J calls and clone size; the DNA was used to work out D and trimming. This sample comprises over 110,000 clones, 70% to 90% of them detected only once. The ten most abundant clones make up 5.5% of the sample.

The time point label on this specimen signifies: baseline before first vaccination. Vaccinee samples were obtained from the UK trials COV001 and COV002, which included a single-blind randomized controlled phase 2/3 trial of AZD1222 (ChAdOx1 nCoV-19) in healthy adults. For TCRbeta chain sequencing, PBMC samples were collected from trial participants at day 0 and at day 28 after the second dose. Taken from cysteine to phenylalanine, the CDR3 has 13 residues. Only the CDR3 portion is preserved as DNA: 39 bases, with reading frame beginning at the first base. For CDR1 and CDR2, the germline V gene lists SGHTA and FQGTGA. V drops 4 bases and J drops 3 bases, leaving 6 bases in between.

The TCR comes from an adult in good health. The chain was built from TRBV7-3 and TRBJ2-2; the D gene is perhaps TRBD2, from 5 matching bases. The starting material was peripheral blood, obtained on day 0 of AZD1222 vaccination. Here is the DNA: TGTGCCAGCAGCTCCGGGGACACCGGGGAGCTGTTTTTT. Its translation is CASSSGDTGELFF.